These 14 T cell receptor beta chains were sequenced from one sample in a study of T cell changes during pregnancy in multiple sclerosis. Clones were sequenced by immunoSEQ multiplex PCR, and TCRdb holds only the in-frame ones, with some missing. Of 65,000 to 95,000 clones in the sample, 94% were seen once. Here the sequenced sample was peripheral blood, taken in the second trimester of pregnancy. These receptors came from a female donor in good health, enrolled as a control in a pregnancy study.

In the case of this clone: This sample includes further DNA sequences coding for the same CDR3. This sequence joins TRBV2 and TRBJ1-5, with 7 bases matching TRBD1. The junction had 3 bases not matched to a gene; V was cut back by 6 bases and J by 4 bases. Germline assignment: CDR1 SNHLY and CDR2 FYNNEI. This CDR3 comprises 13 residues. In DNA, the CDR3 is TGTGCCAGCAGGCGGGACAGTAATCAGCCCCAGCATTTT. Translating it yields CASRRDSNQPQHF.

The chain couples TRBV18 to TRBJ2-1, with D perhaps TRBD1 (6 bases). V was clipped by 3 bases and J by 4 bases, with 10 bases between them. Germline V lookup: CDR1 KGHSH, CDR2 LQKENI. CDR3 length: 14 amino acids. The chain's CDR3 is CASSPLQGYNEQFF. The DNA of the CDR3 is TGTGCCAGCTCACCGTTACAGGGATACAATGAGCAGTTCTTC. Combining the CDR3 with reference TRBV18 and TRBJ2-1 gives the whole variable domain NAGVMQNPRHLVRRRGQEARLRCSPMKGHSHVYWYRQLPEEGLKFMVYLQKENIIDESGMPKERFSAEFPKEGPSILRIQQVVRGDSAAYFCASSPLQGYNEQFFGPGTRLTVL.

Concerning this clone: The same CDR3 can be traced to other DNA sequences in this sample. The rearrangement uses TRBV27 and TRBJ2-7; unclear D gene. CDR3 length equals 13 residues. V lost 2 bases and J lost 0, with 5 bases in between. Germline CDR1 MNHEY, CDR2 SMNVEV (reference sequence). Here the CDR3 DNA reads TGTGCCAGCAGTTTAAGAGGCTCCTACGAGCAGTACTTC. This encodes CASSLRGSYEQYF.

The chain has TRBV2 and TRBJ2-1; tentatively, D is TRBD1 (6 bases). The CDR3 totals 15 residues. Trimming removed 5 bases at V and 2 bases at J, with 13 bases between. Per germline, CDR1 SNHLY and CDR2 FYNNEI. In nucleotides, the CDR3 is TGTGCCAGCAGTCTAACAGGGTCCCCCTACAATGAGCAGTTCTTC. Protein sequence: CASSLTGSPYNEQFF.

This chain links TRBV2 with TRBJ2-7; 7 bases line up with TRBD2. The CDR3 has 16 amino acids. J was trimmed by 1 base and V by 7 bases; bases with no gene match: 13. The germline V gene encodes CDR1 SNHLY and CDR2 FYNNEI. CDR3 sequence: CASNSQGGVRSYEQYF. The CDR3 coding sequence is TGTGCCAGCAACTCGCAGGGAGGGGTGAGGTCCTACGAGCAGTACTTC.

The chain has TRBV7-9 and TRBJ2-5; TRBD2 matches 8 bases. The CDR3 contains 17 residues. Germline CDR1 is SEHNR and CDR2 is FQNEAQ (reference sequence). J was trimmed by 0 bases and V by 4 bases; bases with no gene match: 10. CDR3 DNA: TGTGCCAGCAGCTATATACCGGGACTAGAAAACCAAGAGACCCAGTACTTC. This sequence encodes CASSYIPGLENQETQYF.

This chain connects TRBV7-6 to TRBJ1-5, with D uncertain. The CDR3 consists of 15 residues. V lost 4 bases, J lost 2 bases, and 12 bases lay in between. The germline V gene has CDR1 SGHVS and CDR2 FNYEAQ. CDR3 DNA sequence: TGTGCCAGCAGCTCCGGGTCATACGGCAATCAGCCCCAGCATTTT. Translation: CASSSGSYGNQPQHF.

This clone has a single count. Here the CDR3 DNA reads TGTGCCAGCAGAGACGACACCGGGACAGGGGGCCTTGGGGCCAACGTCCTGACTTTC. Translation gives CASRDDTGTGGLGANVLTF. V and J are TRBV2 and TRBJ2-6; TRBD1 matches at 12 bases. After removal of 6 bases from V and 3 bases from J, the junction contained 12 bases not matched to a gene. Germline CDR1 reads SNHLY; CDR2 reads FYNNEI. The CDR3 runs 19 residues.

CDR3 sequence: CASSQETISYNEQFF. DNA of the CDR3: TGTGCCAGCAGCCAAGAAACAATCTCCTACAATGAGCAGTTCTTC. This rearrangement joins TRBV13 to TRBJ2-1; unclear D gene. V dropped 5 bases and J dropped 0 bases, with 11 bases sitting between them. Germline V gene sequence: CDR1 PRHDT, CDR2 FYEKMQ (reference sequence). The CDR3 sequence is 15 residues long. Filled out from reference TRBV13 and TRBJ2-1, the complete variable domain reads AAGVIQSPRHLIKEKRETATLKCYPIPRHDTVYWYQQGPGQDPQFLISFYEKMQSDKGSIPDRFSAQQFSDYHSELNMSSLELGDSALYFCASSQETISYNEQFFGPGTRLTVL.

The J gene is TRBJ1-1, the V gene TRBV21-1. TRBV21-1 has pseudogene status. This CDR3 contains 16 residues. This chain's CDR3 is CASSKFYEGGNTEAFF. DNA for the CDR3: TGTGCCAGCAGCAAATTCTACGAGGGAGGAAACACTGAAGCTTTCTTT.

The CDR3: CASSLRTSGLTDTQYF. The CDR3 nucleotides are TGCGCCAGCAGCTTGCGGACTAGCGGTCTCACAGATACGCAGTATTTT. V is TRBV5-1 and J is TRBJ2-3; TRBD2 agrees at 10 bases. Germline values: CDR1 SGHRS, CDR2 YFSETQ. The CDR3 is 16 residues long. J gave up 2 bases and V 1 base, and 4 bases lay outside the gene matches.

This sequence joins TRBV19 and TRBJ1-2; D ambiguous. The CDR3 is 15 residues long. In germline, CDR1 is LNHDA, CDR2 SQIVND (reference sequence). Deletions cut 6 bases from V and 1 base from J, with 15 bases between. Here the CDR3 reads CASSSLLIFNYGYTF. CDR3 nucleotides: TGTGCCAGTAGCTCCCTCCTAATCTTTAACTATGGCTACACCTTC. The whole variable domain, remainder taken from reference TRBV19 and TRBJ1-2, is DGGITQSPKYLFRKEGQNVTLSCEQNLNHDAMYWYRQDPGQGLRLIYYSQIVNDFQKGDIAEGYSVSREKKESFPLTVTSAQKNPTAFYLCASSSLLIFNYGYTFGSGTRLTVV.

V usage is TRBV29-1 and J usage is TRBJ2-1; D ambiguous. Trimming stripped 4 bases from V and 3 bases from J, with 7 bases between. Per the germline V gene, CDR1 is SQVTM and CDR2 is ANQGSEA. The CDR3 has 12 residues. The CDR3 here is CSVGGSYNEQFF. The CDR3 coding sequence is TGCAGCGTTGGTGGCAGCTACAATGAGCAGTTCTTC.

The rearrangement joins TRBV4-1 to TRBJ1-5, with 7 bases aligning to TRBD1. Losses at the gene ends were 1 base for V and 6 bases for J; bases not matched to a gene: 6. The germline V gene has CDR1 MGHRA and CDR2 YSYEKL. This CDR3 region has 15 residues. The CDR3 nucleotides read TGCGCCAGCAGCCAAGGTGACAGGGATATTCAGCCCCAGCATTTT. Translating gives CASSQGDRDIQPQHF.